Listed here are 19 T cell receptor beta chains from one sample, sequenced in a study of blood T cell repertoires in COVID-19. Produced via immunoSEQ multiplex PCR; TCRdb's table is partial and in-frame only. The sample lists fewer than 45,000 clones, roughly 90% occurring once. Sequences were obtained from peripheral blood. All receptors come from a human donor in a cohort sampled during active COVID-19.

The V and J genes are TRBV14 and TRBJ2-2; a weak D match, TRBD2 (7 bases). Trimming removed 1 base from V and 5 bases from J, with 14 bases in between. The CDR3 has 16 residues. The germline V gene has CDR1 SGHDN and CDR2 FVKESK. The CDR3 here is CASSQAGGRGTGELFF. The CDR3, as DNA: TGTGCCAGCAGCCAAGCGGGGGGCCGGGGGACCGGGGAGCTGTTTTTT.

CDR3 nucleotide sequence: TGCGCCAGCAGCCTGGGCGGCAGCCAAGAGACCCAGTACTTC. Its protein product is CASSLGGSQETQYF. V usage is TRBV5-1 and J usage is TRBJ2-5; no firm D call. The CDR3 is made up of 14 amino acids. Per the germline V gene, CDR1 is SGHRS and CDR2 is YFSETQ. Trimming removed 4 bases at V and 1 base at J, with 11 bases between.

This sequence joins TRBV18 and TRBJ2-1, with 8 positions matching TRBD1. The CDR3 length is 16 residues. Germline-derived CDR1 and CDR2 are KGHSH and LQKENI. Unmatched junction bases numbered 10, after V lost 6 bases and J lost 3 bases. The CDR3 here is CASSQTGTGVYNEQFF. The CDR3 DNA reads as TGTGCCAGCTCCCAAACCGGGACAGGTGTCTACAATGAGCAGTTCTTC.

The V call is TRBV5-6, the J call TRBJ2-1; a possible D gene is TRBD1 (5 bases). Looked up from germline, CDR1 is SGHDT and CDR2 is YYEEEE. The length of the CDR3 is 13 residues. V was pared by 0 bases and J by 15 bases, with 16 bases between. The CDR3 here is CASSLGQGRYAFF. The CDR3 bases are TGTGCCAGCAGCTTGGGCCAGGGCCGTTACGCGTTCTTC.

J is TRBJ2-2 and V is TRBV9; 7 bases map to TRBD2. The length of the CDR3 is 17 residues. Germline V gives CDR1 SGDLS, CDR2 YYNGEE. The V gene end was trimmed by 4 bases and the J gene end by 2 bases; junction bases not matched to a gene: 11. CDR3 residues: CASSSSGGRKNTGELFF. The CDR3, as DNA: TGTGCCAGCAGCTCCTCGGGGGGTAGGAAAAACACCGGGGAGCTGTTTTTT.

This clone was seen just once. This chain connects TRBV4-2 to TRBJ1-3; 8 bases fit TRBD1. CDR3 length: 18 residues. Germline CDR1 and CDR2: LGHNA and YNFKEQ. The V segment lost 0 bases and the J segment 2 bases; nucleotides outside the gene matches: 9. CDR3 sequence (DNA): TGTGCCAGCAGCCAAGAAAACCATTCAGGGGGCCCTGGAAACACCATATATTTT. It specifies CASSQENHSGGPGNTIYF.

CDR3 nucleotides: TGCGCCAGCAGTCAAGGAGACAGGGGGCTTTCACCCCTCCACTTT. Translation gives CASSQGDRGLSPLHF. V is TRBV23-1 and J is TRBJ1-6, with 10 positions matching TRBD1. TRBV23-1 belongs to the ORF category, with a function that is uncertain. Losses at the gene ends were 2 bases for V and 9 bases for J; bases not matched to a gene: 4. The CDR3 is made up of 15 amino acids.

The chain is built from TRBV6-5 and TRBJ1-2; D uncertain. Trimming pared 6 bases from V and 4 bases from J, leaving 15 bases between. From germline, CDR1 is MNHEY and CDR2 SVGAGI. This CDR3 is 14 amino acids long. CDR3 bases: TGTGCCAGCAGCCCCCTTGGGCCGGTCTATGGCTACACCTTC. As protein: CASSPLGPVYGYTF.

The chain employs TRBV25-1 and TRBJ2-5; the match to TRBD1 covers 10 bases. V was clipped by 1 base and J by 2 bases; unmatched bases: 7. This CDR3 region has 17 residues. From germline, CDR1 is MGHDK and CDR2 SYGVNS. CDR3 bases: TGTGCCAGCAGTGAATGGGACAGGGGTTTATGGCAAGAGACCCAGTACTTC. It codes for CASSEWDRGLWQETQYF.

This clone was picked up a small number of times. The CDR3 protein is CASSFFLGLQGALGYEQYF. The CDR3 bases are TGTGCCAGCAGTTTTTTTCTCGGGCTACAGGGGGCATTGGGATACGAGCAGTACTTC. This rearrangement joins TRBV28 to TRBJ2-7; 9 nucleotides align to TRBD1. This CDR3 has 19 residues. CDR1 MDHEN and CDR2 SYDVKM come from the germline V gene. J lost 4 bases, V lost 3 bases, and 19 bases had no gene match.

The V call is TRBV12-3 or TRBV12-4, the J call TRBJ1-6, with D perhaps matching TRBD1 (6 bases). Deletions cut 5 bases from V and 9 bases from J, with 11 bases between. This CDR3 region has 13 residues. CDR3 in amino acids: CASSPRGGSPLHF. In DNA form, the CDR3 reads TGTGCCAGCAGTCCCAGGGGTGGTTCACCCCTCCACTTT.

This chain links TRBV7-2 with TRBJ2-3, with D possibly TRBD1 on 6 matching bases. V was clipped by 3 bases and J by 1 base, with 11 bases between them. Germline values: CDR1 SGHTA, CDR2 FQGNSA. This CDR3 contains 15 residues. CDR3 in amino acids: CASSFQGYGTDTQYF. In DNA form, the CDR3 reads TGTGCCAGCAGCTTTCAGGGGTATGGCACAGATACGCAGTATTTT.

The rearrangement links TRBV4-3 to TRBJ2-5; D perhaps matches TRBD2 (6 bases). This CDR3 is 15 amino acids long. The germline V and J ends were trimmed by 0 bases and 2 bases, with 10 bases remaining between them. Germline CDR1 LGHNA, CDR2 YSLEER. CDR3 nucleotides: TGCGCCAGCAGCCAAGAGTTAGCGGCTCAAGAGACCCAGTACTTC. It specifies CASSQELAAQETQYF.

This clone was detected only once. The gene calls are TRBV21-1 and TRBJ1-6. TRBV21-1 is recorded as a pseudogene. CDR3 length: 17 residues. This CDR3 is CASTSAGGCWGNSPLHF. As DNA, the CDR3 is TGTGCCAGCACCTCAGCAGGAGGGTGTTGGGGAAATTCACCCCTCCACTTT.

This chain uses TRBV4-3 with TRBJ2-5; D gene ambiguous. The CDR3 is made up of 13 amino acids. Germline CDR1 reads LGHNA; CDR2 reads YSLEER. V was cut by 0 bases and J by 4 bases, with 6 bases left in between. The DNA of the CDR3 is TGCGCCAGCAGCCAAGATCCGGGAGAGACCCAGTACTTC. As protein: CASSQDPGETQYF.

V gene TRBV5-4 combines with J gene TRBJ2-3; TRBD1 agrees at 8 bases. The germline gives CDR1 SGHNT, CDR2 YYREEE (reference sequence). The CDR3 covers 14 residues. The J segment lost 6 bases and the V segment lost 3 bases, leaving 6 bases of the junction unmatched. The CDR3 nucleotides are TGTGCCAGCAGCTCCCGGGACAGGACTGATACGCAGTATTTT. Its translation is CASSSRDRTDTQYF.

The chain uses TRBV28 and TRBJ2-1; the D gene is possibly TRBD1 (6 bases). The CDR3 consists of 13 residues. Trimming removed 7 bases from V and 5 bases from J, with 12 bases in between. The germline gives CDR1 MDHEN, CDR2 SYDVKM. The CDR3 DNA reads TGTGCCAGCAAGGTAGAGGGGGACAATGAGCAGTTCTTC. It encodes CASKVEGDNEQFF. The complete variable domain, with remaining parts taken from reference TRBV28 and TRBJ2-1, reads DVKVTQSSRYLVKRTGEKVFLECVQDMDHENMFWYRQDPGLGLRLIYFSYDVKMKEKGDIPEGYSVSREKKERFSLILESASTNQTSMYLCASKVEGDNEQFFGPGTRLTVL.

V is TRBV30 and J is TRBJ1-2; D is undetermined. The CDR3 contains 12 residues. Germline V CDR1 and CDR2: GTSNPN, SVGIG (reference sequence). Deletions cut 3 bases from V and 6 bases from J, with 11 bases between. CDR3 DNA: TGTGCCTGGAGCGCATCTCGGGATGGCTACACCTTC. Amino acid sequence: CAWSASRDGYTF.

The gene calls are TRBV10-3 and TRBJ2-1; D uncertain. The germline V gene has CDR1 ENHRY and CDR2 SYGVKD. CDR3 length: 12 residues. V lost 8 bases and J 0 bases, leaving 5 bases between the germline ends. The CDR3 DNA reads TGTGCCATCTCTAGCTCCTACAATGAGCAGTTCTTC. Amino acids: CAISSSYNEQFF.